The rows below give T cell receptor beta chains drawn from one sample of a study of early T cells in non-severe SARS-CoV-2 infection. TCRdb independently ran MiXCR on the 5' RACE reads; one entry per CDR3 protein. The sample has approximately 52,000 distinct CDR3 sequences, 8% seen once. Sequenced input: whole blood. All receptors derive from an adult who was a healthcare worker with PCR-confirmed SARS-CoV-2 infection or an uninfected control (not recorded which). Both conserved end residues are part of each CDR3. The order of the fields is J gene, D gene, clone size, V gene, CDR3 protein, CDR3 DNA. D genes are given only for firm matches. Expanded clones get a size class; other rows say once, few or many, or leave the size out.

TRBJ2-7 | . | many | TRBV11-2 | CASSQTGNTIYEQYF | TGTGCCAGCAGCCAGACAGGAAATACTATCTACGAGCAGTACTTC
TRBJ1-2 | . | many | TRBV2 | CASSDRALGDYGYTF | TGTGCCAGCAGTGATCGGGCTTTGGGGGACTATGGCTACACCTTC
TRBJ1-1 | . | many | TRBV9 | CASSVLSRTNTEAFF | TGTGCCAGCAGCGTATTATCCAGGACGAACACTGAAGCTTTCTTT
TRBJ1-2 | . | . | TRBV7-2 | CASSSRDNYGYTF | TGTGCCAGCAGCTCCCGGGATAACTATGGCTACACCTTC
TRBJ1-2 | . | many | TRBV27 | CATYRTTYGYTF | TGTGCCACCTACAGGACCACTTATGGCTACACCTTC
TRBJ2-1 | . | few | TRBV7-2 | CASSLFGGEQFF | TGTGCCAGCAGCCTATTTGGGGGCGAGCAGTTCTTC
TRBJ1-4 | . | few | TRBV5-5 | CASSSSGALSEKLFF | TGTGCCAGCAGCTCCTCAGGGGCCCTCAGTGAAAAACTGTTTTTT
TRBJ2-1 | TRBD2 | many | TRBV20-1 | CSARNRGDYNEQFF | TGCAGTGCTAGAAATCGGGGGGACTACAATGAGCAGTTCTTC
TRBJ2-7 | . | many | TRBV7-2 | CASSSATTKQYF | TGTGCCAGCAGCTCCGCCACTACGAAGCAGTACTTC
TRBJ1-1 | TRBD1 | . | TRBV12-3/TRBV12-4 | CASTQGARTEAFF | TGTGCCAGCACACAGGGGGCTCGAACTGAAGCTTTCTTT
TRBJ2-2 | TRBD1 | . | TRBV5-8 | CASSLYRGQNTGELFF | TGTGCCAGCAGCCTTTACAGGGGACAGAACACCGGGGAGCTGTTTTTT
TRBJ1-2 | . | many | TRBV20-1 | CSAEGQINYGYTF | TGCAGTGCCGAGGGGCAGATTAACTATGGCTACACCTTC
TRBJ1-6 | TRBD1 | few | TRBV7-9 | CASSQLGGQGLMNSPLHF | TGTGCCAGCAGCCAACTTGGCGGACAGGGGTTGATGAATTCACCCCTCCACTTT
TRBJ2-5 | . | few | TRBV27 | CASSRQNQETQYF | TGTGCCAGCAGTCGACAGAACCAAGAGACCCAGTACTTC
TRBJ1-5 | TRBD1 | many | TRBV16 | CASSQSYRGKNQPQHF | TGTGCCAGCAGCCAATCTTACAGGGGGAAGAATCAGCCCCAGCATTTT
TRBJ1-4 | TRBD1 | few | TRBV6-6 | CASRNRGGEKLFF | TGTGCCAGCAGGAACAGGGGAGGGGAAAAACTGTTTTTT
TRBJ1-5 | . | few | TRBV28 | CASSLYGVNQPQHF | TGTGCCAGCAGTTTATACGGGGTAAATCAGCCCCAGCATTTT
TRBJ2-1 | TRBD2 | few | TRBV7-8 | CASSSPGTSGFNEQFF | TGTGCCAGCAGCTCACCCGGGACTAGCGGGTTCAATGAGCAGTTCTTC
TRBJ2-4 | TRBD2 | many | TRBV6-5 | CASSSSGGARNIQYF | TGTGCCAGCAGTTCTAGCGGGGGGGCCAGAAACATTCAGTACTTC
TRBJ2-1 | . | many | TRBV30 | CAWSASTFNEQFF | TGTGCCTGGAGTGCCTCGACTTTCAATGAGCAGTTCTTC
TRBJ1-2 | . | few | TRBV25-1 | CASSAGRGYYGYTF | TGTGCCAGCAGCGCGGGCAGAGGATACTATGGCTACACCTTC
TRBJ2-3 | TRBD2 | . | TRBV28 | CASSLAGGSGDTQYF | TGTGCCAGCAGCCTAGCGGGGGGCTCCGGAGATACGCAGTATTTT
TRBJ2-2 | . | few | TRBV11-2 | CASSFGIFSNTGELFF | TGTGCCAGCAGCTTTGGGATCTTTTCTAACACCGGGGAGCTGTTTTTT
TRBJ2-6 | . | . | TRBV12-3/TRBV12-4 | CASSLRSSGANVLTF | TGTGCCAGCAGTTTAAGGAGCTCTGGGGCCAACGTCCTGACTTTC
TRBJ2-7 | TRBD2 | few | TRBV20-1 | CSARPTGGLALYEQYF | TGCAGTGCTAGACCGACAGGCGGACTAGCGCTTTACGAGCAGTACTTC
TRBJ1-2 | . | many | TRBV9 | CASSTSPGTAELSGYTF | TGTGCCAGCAGCACCTCTCCCGGGACGGCCGAGTTAAGCGGCTACACCTTC
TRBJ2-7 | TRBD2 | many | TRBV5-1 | CASSPSGGTYEQYF | TGCGCCAGCAGCCCTAGCGGAGGGACCTACGAGCAGTACTTC
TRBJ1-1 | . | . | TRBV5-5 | CASSPLGRNTEAFF | TGTGCCAGCAGCCCCCTCGGCAGGAACACTGAAGCTTTCTTT
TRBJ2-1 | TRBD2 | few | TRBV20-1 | CSARGGTSGNNEQFF | TGCAGTGCTAGAGGGGGGACTAGCGGGAACAATGAGCAGTTCTTC
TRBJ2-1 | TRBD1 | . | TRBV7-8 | CASSSSRGYNEQFF | TGTGCCAGCAGCTCGTCCAGGGGGTACAATGAGCAGTTCTTC
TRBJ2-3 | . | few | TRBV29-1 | CSVTSSDTQYF | TGCAGCGTAACTAGTTCAGATACGCAGTATTTT
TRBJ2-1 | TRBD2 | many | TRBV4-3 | CASSQIAGGPNEQFF | TGCGCCAGCAGCCAGATAGCGGGAGGGCCCAATGAGCAGTTCTTC
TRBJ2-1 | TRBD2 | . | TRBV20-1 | CSARTSGMRGGQFF | TGCAGTGCTCGGACTAGCGGGATGCGTGGTGGGCAGTTCTTC
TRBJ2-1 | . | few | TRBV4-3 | CASSREAYNEQFF | TGCGCCAGCAGCCGAGAGGCGTACAATGAGCAGTTCTTC
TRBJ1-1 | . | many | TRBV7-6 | CASSSRGDTEAFF | TGTGCCAGCAGCTCTCGGGGTGACACTGAAGCTTTCTTT
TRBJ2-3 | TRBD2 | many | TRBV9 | CASSVGLAGDTDTQYF | TGTGCCAGCAGCGTAGGCCTAGCGGGGGACACAGATACGCAGTATTTT
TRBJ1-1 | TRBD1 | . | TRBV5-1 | CASSLTGETEAFF | TGCGCCAGCAGCTTGACAGGGGAAACTGAAGCTTTCTTT
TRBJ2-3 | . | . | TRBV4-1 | CASSHEYDTQYF | TGCGCCAGCAGCCACGAATATGATACGCAGTATTTT
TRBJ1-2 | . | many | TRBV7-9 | CASARVDYGYTF | TGTGCCAGCGCCAGGGTGGACTATGGCTACACCTTC
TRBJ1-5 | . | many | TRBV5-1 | CASSLEGRGDQPQHF | TGCGCCAGCAGCTTGGAAGGTAGGGGGGATCAGCCCCAGCATTTT
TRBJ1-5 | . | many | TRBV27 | CATRGQNSNQPQHF | TGTGCCACCAGGGGACAAAATAGCAATCAGCCCCAGCATTTT
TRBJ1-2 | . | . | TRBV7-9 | CASSSSDGYTF | TGTGCCAGCAGCTCCAGTGATGGCTACACCTTC
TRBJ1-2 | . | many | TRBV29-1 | CSVRTPDNYGYTF | TGCAGCGTCCGTACCCCGGATAACTATGGCTACACCTTC
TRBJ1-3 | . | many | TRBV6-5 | CASHAGWENTIYF | TGTGCCAGCCATGCAGGTTGGGAAAACACCATATATTTT
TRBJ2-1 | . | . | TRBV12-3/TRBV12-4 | CASILGTSYNEQFF | TGTGCCAGCATACTAGGGACGTCCTACAATGAGCAGTTCTTC
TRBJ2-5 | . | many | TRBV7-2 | CASSIAGQGETQYF | TGTGCCAGCAGCATAGCGGGACAGGGCGAGACCCAGTACTTC
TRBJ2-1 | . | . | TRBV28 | CASSSGFSFNEQFF | TGTGCCAGCAGTAGCGGCTTCTCCTTCAATGAGCAGTTCTTC
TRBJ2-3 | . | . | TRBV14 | CASSRWPGMEDTQYF | TGTGCCAGCAGCCGTTGGCCAGGGATGGAAGATACGCAGTATTTT
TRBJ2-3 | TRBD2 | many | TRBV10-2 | CASSEGLASRDTQYF | TGCGCCAGCAGTGAAGGACTAGCGTCTAGAGATACGCAGTATTTT
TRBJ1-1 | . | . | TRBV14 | CASSQDFGAIMNTEAFF | TGTGCCAGCAGCCAAGATTTCGGCGCTATTATGAACACTGAAGCTTTCTTT
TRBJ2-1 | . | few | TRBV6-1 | CASSEAEREPYNEQFF | TGTGCCAGCAGTGAAGCGGAGAGGGAGCCCTACAATGAGCAGTTCTTC
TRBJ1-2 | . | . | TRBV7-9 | CASSYAGDGYTF | TGTGCCAGCAGCTACGCAGGGGATGGCTACACCTTC
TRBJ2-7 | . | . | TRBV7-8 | CASSPRLEGEQYF | TGTGCCAGCAGCCCGCGCTTGGAGGGCGAGCAGTACTTC
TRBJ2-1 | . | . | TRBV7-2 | CASSPLRALGYEQFF | TGTGCCAGCAGCCCCCTCCGGGCCCTTGGCTATGAGCAGTTCTTC
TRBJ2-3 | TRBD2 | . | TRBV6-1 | CASSSSGRPDTQYF | TGTGCCAGCAGTTCTAGCGGGAGGCCAGATACGCAGTATTTT
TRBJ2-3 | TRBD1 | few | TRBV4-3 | CASSQGRTRGPDTQYF | TGCGCCAGCAGCCAAGGTCGCACCAGGGGGCCAGATACGCAGTATTTT
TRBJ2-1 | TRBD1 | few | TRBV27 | CASSVFGTAPSPFF | TGTGCCAGCAGTGTATTCGGGACAGCGCCAAGTCCGTTCTTC
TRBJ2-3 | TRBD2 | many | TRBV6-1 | CASRRAVVAGGHTDTQYF | TGTGCCAGCAGGAGGGCGGTGGTAGCGGGGGGACACACAGATACGCAGTATTTT
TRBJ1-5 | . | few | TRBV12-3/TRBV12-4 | CASSLSGPQPQHF | TGTGCCAGCAGTTTATCGGGGCCTCAGCCCCAGCATTTT
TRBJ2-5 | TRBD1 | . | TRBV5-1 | CASRRAGTGQETQYF | TGCGCCAGCAGGAGGGCCGGGACAGGGCAAGAGACCCAGTACTTC